This T cell receptor (beta chain) was sequenced during a study of cytomegalovirus exposure and HLA in healthy donors. Study-level points and caveats: Reports credit the classifier with highly specific, highly sensitive diagnosis of cytomegalovirus status.

After removal of 2 bases from V and 12 bases from J, the junction contained 3 bases not matched to a gene. CDR1 and CDR2 from the germline V gene are MNHEY and SVGAGI. The CDR3 runs 12 residues. Regarding this clone: The antigen remains unidentified.

Here immunoSEQ multiplex PCR was the method, and the copy in TCRdb shows in-frame clones only, minus some. This table has some 140,000 clones, more than 80% appearing once. The sample was PBMCs. This clonotype was obtained from a woman between 25 and 40 years old in good health and CMV-seropositive. V gene TRBV6-5 combines with J gene TRBJ2-1, with TRBD2 matching over 8 bases. CDR3 sequence (DNA): TGTGCCAGCAGTTACAGGCGGGAGGTGCAGTTCTTC. Translating it yields CASSYRREVQFF.